This T cell receptor (beta chain) came from a study of PD-1 blockade in classical Hodgkin lymphoma. Study results and limitations: Newly diagnosed patients were reported to exhibit reduced baseline TCR diversity relative to healthy donors. For complete responders, baseline diversity was comparable to that of newly diagnosed patients.

Germline assignment: CDR1 GTSNPN and CDR2 SVGIG (reference sequence). This CDR3 comprises 14 residues. Trimming at V came to 1 base and at J to 5 bases, leaving 2 bases not matched to a gene. The data were produced by immunoSEQ multiplex PCR, yet TCRdb's version contains in-frame clones alone and is incomplete. The sample holds some 9,700 clones, 80% to 85% seen once. Indicated time point: cycle 4 day 1 (C4D1), after 6 weeks of nivolumab. Each patient relapsed following autologous stem cell transplantation, and prior brentuximab vedotin exposure differed. To note about this clone: Its antigen remains unidentified.

The chain has TRBV30 and TRBJ1-6; 7 nucleotides match TRBD1. This receptor was identified in a human donor with classical Hodgkin lymphoma. This sample comprised peripheral blood mononuclear cells (PBMCs), obtained before the fourth cycle of nivolumab. The CDR3 reads CAWSGGQHNSPLHF. Written as DNA, the CDR3 is TGTGCCTGGAGTGGGGGACAGCATAATTCACCCCTCCACTTT.